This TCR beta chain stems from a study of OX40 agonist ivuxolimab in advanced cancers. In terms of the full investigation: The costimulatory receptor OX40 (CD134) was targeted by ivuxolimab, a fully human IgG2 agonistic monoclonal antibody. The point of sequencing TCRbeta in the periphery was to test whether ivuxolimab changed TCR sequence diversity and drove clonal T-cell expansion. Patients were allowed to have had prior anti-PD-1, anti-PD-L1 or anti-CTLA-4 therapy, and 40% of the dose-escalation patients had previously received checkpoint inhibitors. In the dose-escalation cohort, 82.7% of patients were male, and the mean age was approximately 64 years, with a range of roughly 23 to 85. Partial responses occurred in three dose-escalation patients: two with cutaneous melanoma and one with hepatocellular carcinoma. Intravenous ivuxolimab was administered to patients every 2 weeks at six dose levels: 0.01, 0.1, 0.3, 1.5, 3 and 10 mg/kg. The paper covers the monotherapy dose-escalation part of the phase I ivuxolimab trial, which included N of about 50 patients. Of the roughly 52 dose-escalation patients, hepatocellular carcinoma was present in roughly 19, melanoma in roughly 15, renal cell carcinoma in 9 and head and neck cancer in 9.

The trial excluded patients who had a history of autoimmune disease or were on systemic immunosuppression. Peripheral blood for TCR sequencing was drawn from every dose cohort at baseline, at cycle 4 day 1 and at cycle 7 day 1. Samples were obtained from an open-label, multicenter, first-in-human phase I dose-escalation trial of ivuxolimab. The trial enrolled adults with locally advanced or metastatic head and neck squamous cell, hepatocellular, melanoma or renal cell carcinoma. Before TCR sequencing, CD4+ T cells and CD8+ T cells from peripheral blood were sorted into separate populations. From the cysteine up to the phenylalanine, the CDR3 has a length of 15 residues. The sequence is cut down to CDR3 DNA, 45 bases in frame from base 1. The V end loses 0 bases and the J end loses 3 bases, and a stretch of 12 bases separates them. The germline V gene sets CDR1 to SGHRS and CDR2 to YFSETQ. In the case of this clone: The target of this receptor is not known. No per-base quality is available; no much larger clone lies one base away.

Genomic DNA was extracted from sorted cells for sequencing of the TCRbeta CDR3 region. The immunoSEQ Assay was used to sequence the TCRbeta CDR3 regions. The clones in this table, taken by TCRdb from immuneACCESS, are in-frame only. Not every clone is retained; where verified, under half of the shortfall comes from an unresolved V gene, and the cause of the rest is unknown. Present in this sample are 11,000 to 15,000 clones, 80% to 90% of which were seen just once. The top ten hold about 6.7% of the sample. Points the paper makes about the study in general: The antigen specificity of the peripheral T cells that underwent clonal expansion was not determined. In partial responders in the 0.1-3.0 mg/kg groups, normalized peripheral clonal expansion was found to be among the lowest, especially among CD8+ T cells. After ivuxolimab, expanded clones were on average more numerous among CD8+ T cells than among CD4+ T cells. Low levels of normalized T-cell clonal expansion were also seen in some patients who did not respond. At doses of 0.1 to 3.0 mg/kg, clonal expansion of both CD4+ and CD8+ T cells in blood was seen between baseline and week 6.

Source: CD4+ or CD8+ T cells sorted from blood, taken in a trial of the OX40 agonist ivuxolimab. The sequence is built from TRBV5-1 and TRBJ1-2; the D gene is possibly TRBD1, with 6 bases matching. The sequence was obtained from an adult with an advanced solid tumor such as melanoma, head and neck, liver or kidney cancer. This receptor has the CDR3 CASSLAGAGDYGYTF. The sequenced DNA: TGCGCCAGCAGCTTGGCCGGCGCAGGGGACTATGGCTACACCTTC.